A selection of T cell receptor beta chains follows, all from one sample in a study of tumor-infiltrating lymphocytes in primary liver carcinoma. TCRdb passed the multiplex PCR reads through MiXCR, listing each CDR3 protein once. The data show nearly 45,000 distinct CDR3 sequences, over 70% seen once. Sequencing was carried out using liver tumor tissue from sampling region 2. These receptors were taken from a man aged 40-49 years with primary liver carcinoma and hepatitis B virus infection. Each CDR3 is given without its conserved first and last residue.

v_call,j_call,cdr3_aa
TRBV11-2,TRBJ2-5,ASSLTTGTVNESQY
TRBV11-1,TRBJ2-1,ASSFRGPLDNEHF
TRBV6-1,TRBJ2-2,ASSEGRWLAGKLF
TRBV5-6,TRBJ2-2,ASSLVISGGSHTDTGELF
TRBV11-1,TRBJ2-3,TSIQPGQLTDTQY
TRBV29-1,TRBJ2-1,SGHQGARQF
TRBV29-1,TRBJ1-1,SVGDAEAF
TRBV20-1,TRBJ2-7,STSSQDYEQH
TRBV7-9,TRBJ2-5,ASSLEAGVETKY
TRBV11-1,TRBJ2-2,ASSFWDIRELF
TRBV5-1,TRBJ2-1,ASSSLVGGPNEQF
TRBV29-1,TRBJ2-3,SIEGGADITDTQY
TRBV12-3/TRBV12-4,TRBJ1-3,ASCPPGQSSENTIY
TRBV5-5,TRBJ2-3,ASRDADRGMADTQY
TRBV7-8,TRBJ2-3,ACSLTGGGYSDAQY
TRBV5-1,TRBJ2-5,ASSLEPGVETQY
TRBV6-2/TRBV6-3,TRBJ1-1,ASCYSRGLTEAF
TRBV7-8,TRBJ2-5,ATTTVGGETQY
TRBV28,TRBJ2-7,ASSYISTSGKNEQY
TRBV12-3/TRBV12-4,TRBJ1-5,ARSLGLGNQPHH
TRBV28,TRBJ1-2,ASTPNRTGYGYT
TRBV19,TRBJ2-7,ASSLPGTSLYYEPY
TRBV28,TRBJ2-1,TSWIQGGNEQF
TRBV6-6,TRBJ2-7,ACSYSGRFGEQY